This entry lists 14 T cell receptor beta chains sequenced from one sample in a study of blood T cells in healthy people across ages. PCR was performed a second time for about 7 to 11 cycles using a sample-barcoded 5' primer and a J-beta primer mix. MiXCR was run by TCRdb on the 5' RACE reads, yielding one entry per CDR3 protein. The sample has under 850,000 distinct CDR3 sequences, about 34% seen once; the top ten hold about an eighth. Sequences were obtained from blood. Every receptor here comes from a man aged 18-30 years in good health.

This clonotype was detected many times. The chain joins TRBV10-3 to TRBJ2-1; 8 bases map to TRBD2. The CDR3 has 16 amino acids. V was pared by 7 bases and J by 4 bases, with 12 bases of the junction left unmatched. The germline V gene encodes CDR1 ENHRY and CDR2 SYGVKD. The CDR3 loop is CAITKTGLAVYNEQFF. The CDR3 DNA is TGTGCCATCACCAAAACAGGACTAGCAGTTTACAATGAGCAGTTCTTC.

The V call is TRBV4-2, the J call TRBJ1-5; weak D call: TRBD1 (5 bases). V lost 0 bases and J 5 bases, leaving 14 bases between the germline ends. There are 16 residues in the CDR3. Germline V gives CDR1 LGHNA, CDR2 YNFKEQ. DNA for the CDR3: TGTGCCAGCAGCCAAGATAGGCCGGGGACGGATCAGCCCCAGCATTTT. Its protein product is CASSQDRPGTDQPQHF.

This clonotype was seen a single time. One end of the junction is discordant with germline, which a read error may explain. J is TRBJ2-3 and V is TRBV13, with D possibly TRBD1 on 5 matching bases. This CDR3 is 14 amino acids long. Germline assignment: CDR1 PRHDT and CDR2 FYEKMQ (reference sequence). The CDR3 loop is CTSSTETATDTQYF. The CDR3 DNA sequence: TGTACCAGCAGCACTGAGACAGCCACAGATACGCAGTATTTT.

This clonotype has only a few counts. The chain combines TRBV12-3 or TRBV12-4 with TRBJ2-1; perhaps D is TRBD1 or TRBD2 (5 bases each). Trimming took 5 bases from V and 0 from J, leaving 11 bases between them. The CDR3 loop spans 15 amino acids. The CDR3 bases are TGTGCCAGCAGTGGGGGACGAAGCTCCTACAATGAGCAGTTCTTC. Amino acids: CASSGGRSSYNEQFF.

This clonotype has more than one count but fewer than ten. V is TRBV6-2 or TRBV6-3 and J is TRBJ1-1; D remains ambiguous. CDR1 is MNHEY, CDR2 SVGEGT, per germline. V was cut by 7 bases and J by 5 bases, with 17 bases left in between. The CDR3 runs 14 residues. CDR3 in amino acids: CASKIPRSGTEAFF. The DNA of the CDR3 is TGTGCCAGCAAGATCCCACGGTCGGGGACTGAAGCTTTCTTT.

The count of this clonotype is one. V and J are TRBV2 and TRBJ2-7; no clear D gene. The J call may be mistaken, given a closer DNA end match to TRBJ2-5. CDR1 SNHLY and CDR2 FYNNEI come from the germline V gene. This CDR3 is 12 amino acids long. For the CDR3, the DNA is TGTGCCAGCAGTCTACGGATGGAGACCCAGTACTTC. Residues: CASSLRMETQYF.

V is TRBV7-9 and J is TRBJ2-7; D possibly corresponds to TRBD2 (5 bases). CDR1 and CDR2 from the germline V gene are SEHNR and FQNEAQ (reference sequence). The CDR3 contains 14 residues. V dropped 2 bases and J dropped 0 bases, with 8 bases sitting between them. CDR3 residues: CASSLNGDSYEQYF. CDR3 nucleotides: TGTGCCAGCAGCTTAAACGGGGACTCCTACGAGCAGTACTTC.

The rearrangement joins TRBV9 to TRBJ2-6; D unclear. The CDR3 contains 15 residues. The V and J ends lost 4 bases and 0 bases respectively, with 8 bases between them. Per germline, CDR1 SGDLS and CDR2 YYNGEE. CDR3 loop: CASSLFNSGANVLTF. Written as DNA, the CDR3 is TGTGCCAGCAGCCTTTTCAACTCTGGGGCCAACGTCCTGACTTTC. Full variable domain (rest looked up from reference TRBV9 and TRBJ2-6): DSGVTQTPKHLITATGQRVTLRCSPRSGDLSVYWYQQSLDQGLQFLIQYYNGEERAKGNILERFSAQQFPDLHSELNLSSLELGDSALYFCASSLFNSGANVLTFGAGSRLTVL.

A few counts support this clonotype. The chain links TRBV12-3 or TRBV12-4 to TRBJ1-4; 9 nucleotides line up with TRBD1. The CDR3 consists of 17 residues. V lost 4 bases and J lost 0; bases outside the gene matches: 6. The CDR3 loop is CASSSRTGVTTNEKLFF. As DNA, the CDR3 is TGTGCCAGCAGTTCCCGGACAGGGGTCACAACTAATGAAAAACTGTTTTTT.

This clonotype showed up many times. This chain joins TRBV12-3 or TRBV12-4 and TRBJ2-5; the D call may be TRBD1 or TRBD2 (5 bases each). This CDR3 has 12 amino acids. V was clipped by 9 bases and J by 2 bases, with 10 bases between them. The CDR3 loop is CASRGPQETQYF. The CDR3 region has the DNA TGTGCCAGTCGGGGCCCGCAAGAGACCCAGTACTTC.

The chain has TRBV12-3 or TRBV12-4 and TRBJ2-7; D possibly uses TRBD1 or TRBD2 (6 bases each). V was pared by 5 bases and J by 3 bases, with 17 bases between. The CDR3 covers 15 residues. CDR3 in DNA: TGTGCCAGCAGTCCTCGAGGGGGGCGAAACTACGAGCAGTACTTC. Amino acids: CASSPRGGRNYEQYF.

In regard to this clonotype: One base away lies a much larger clone, so this may be a sequencing read error. The rearrangement uses TRBV12-3 or TRBV12-4 and TRBJ2-3; D might be TRBD2 (5 bases). The CDR3 covers 14 residues. V was shortened by 6 bases and J by 2 bases, with 12 bases between the two germline ends. As DNA, the CDR3 is TGTGCCAGCAGCCTCCCGGGGATCACAGATACGCAGTATTTT. Translating gives CASSLPGITDTQYF.

The V call is TRBV5-1, the J call TRBJ1-2; D unresolved. Trimming took 4 bases from V and 2 from J, leaving 18 bases between them. Germline V gives CDR1 SGHRS, CDR2 YFSETQ. The CDR3 extends over 16 amino acids. CDR3 coding DNA: TGCGCCAGCAGCCCCGCAACGGGGAGGCCAAACTATGGCTACACCTTC. Protein product: CASSPATGRPNYGYTF.

There are a few counts of this clonotype. At one end, the junction sequence differs from germline, possibly due to a read error. The chain has TRBV12-3 or TRBV12-4 and TRBJ1-6, with a tentative D call TRBD1 (5 bases). This CDR3 region has 14 residues. CDR3 coding DNA: TGTGACAGCAGGGTTTCAGGGCAAAGATCACCCCTCCACTTT. Residues: CDSRVSGQRSPLHF.